The clone carrying this T cell receptor (beta chain) was seen more than once but under ten times. Its antigen is unknown. Possible read error: a much larger clone is one base away. Template material for amplifying TCR beta CDR3 regions consisted of RNA transcripts. HTBI primers were the set used in a first-round RT-PCR of the TCR CDR3. In TCRdb, the multiplex PCR reads were re-called with MiXCR into one record per CDR3 protein. The data show 600,000 to 800,000 distinct CDR3 sequences, about a third seen once. The CDR3 sequence is 14 residues long. The data derive from a study of T cells in Graves' hyperthyroidism and ophthalmopathy. Findings and limits, study-wide: Most thyroid-expanded clonotypes above 0.001 were also found in blood.

Sequenced: blood. This clonotype was obtained from a woman between 40 and 55 years old with Graves' hyperthyroidism. V usage is TRBV12-3 or TRBV12-4 and J usage is TRBJ1-5; D remains unclear. The CDR3 spells CTSSLVMSNQPQHF. CDR3 DNA sequence: TGTACCAGCAGTTTAGTCATGAGCAATCAGCCCCAGCATTTT.